This T cell receptor (beta chain) was sequenced in a study of cytomegalovirus exposure and HLA in healthy donors. Points from the study as a whole: High sensitivity and specificity were reportedly achieved when the classifier diagnosed cytomegalovirus status.

The length of the CDR3 is 16 residues. In germline, CDR1 is SGHNT, CDR2 YENEEA. Trimming stripped 5 bases from V and 4 bases from J, with 20 bases between. Comment on this clone: No antigen is known for it.

The study ran its PCR with 60 Vbeta and 13 Jbeta primers. Sequencing used immunoSEQ multiplex PCR; TCRdb keeps in-frame clones, though not all of them. The sample consists of roughly 150,000 clones, around 75% of them appearing once. The clonotype originates from a man between 18 and 35 years old in good health and CMV-seropositive. What was sequenced was PBMCs. The chain combines TRBV11-3 with TRBJ2-5; maybe TRBD2 (7 bases). For the CDR3, the DNA is TGTGCCAGCAGCACAATGGGGGCGGGAGAGGGAGAGACCCAGTACTTC. Translated: CASSTMGAGEGETQYF.